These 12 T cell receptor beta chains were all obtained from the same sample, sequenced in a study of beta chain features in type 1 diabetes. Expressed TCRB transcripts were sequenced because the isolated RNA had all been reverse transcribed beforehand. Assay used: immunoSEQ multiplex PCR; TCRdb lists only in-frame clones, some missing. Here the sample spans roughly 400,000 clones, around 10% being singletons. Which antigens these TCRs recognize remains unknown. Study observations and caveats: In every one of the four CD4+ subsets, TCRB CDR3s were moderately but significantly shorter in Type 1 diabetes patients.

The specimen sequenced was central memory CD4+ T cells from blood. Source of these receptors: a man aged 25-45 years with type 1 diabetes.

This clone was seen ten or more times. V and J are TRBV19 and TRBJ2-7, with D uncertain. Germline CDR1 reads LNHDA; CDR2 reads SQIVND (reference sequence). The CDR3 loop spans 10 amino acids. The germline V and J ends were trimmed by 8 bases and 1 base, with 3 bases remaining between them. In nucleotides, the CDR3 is TGTGCCAGTGGTTCCTACGAGCAGTACTTC. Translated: CASGSYEQYF.

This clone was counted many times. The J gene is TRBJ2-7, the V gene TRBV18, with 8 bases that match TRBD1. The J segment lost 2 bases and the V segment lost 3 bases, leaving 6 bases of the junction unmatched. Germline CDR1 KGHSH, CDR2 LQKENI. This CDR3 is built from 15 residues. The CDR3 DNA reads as TGTGCCAGCTCACCTCTACAGGGGGAGGCCTACGAGCAGTACTTC. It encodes CASSPLQGEAYEQYF. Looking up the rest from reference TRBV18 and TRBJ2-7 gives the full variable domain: NAGVMQNPRHLVRRRGQEARLRCSPMKGHSHVYWYRQLPEEGLKFMVYLQKENIIDESGMPKERFSAEFPKEGPSILRIQQVVRGDSAAYFCASSPLQGEAYEQYFGPGTRLTVT.

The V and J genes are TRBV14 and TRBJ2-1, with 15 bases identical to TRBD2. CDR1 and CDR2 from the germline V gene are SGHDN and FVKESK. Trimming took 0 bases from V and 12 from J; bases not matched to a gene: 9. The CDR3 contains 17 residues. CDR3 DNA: TGTGCCAGCAGCCAAGAGTACGGACTAGCGGGAGGGGGGGGGCAGTTCTTC. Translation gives CASSQEYGLAGGGGQFF.

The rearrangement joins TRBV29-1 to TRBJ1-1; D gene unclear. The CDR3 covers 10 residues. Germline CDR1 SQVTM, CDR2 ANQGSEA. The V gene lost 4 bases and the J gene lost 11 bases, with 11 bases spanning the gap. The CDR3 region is CSVAEAVAFF. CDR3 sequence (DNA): TGCAGCGTTGCGGAGGCCGTGGCTTTCTTT.

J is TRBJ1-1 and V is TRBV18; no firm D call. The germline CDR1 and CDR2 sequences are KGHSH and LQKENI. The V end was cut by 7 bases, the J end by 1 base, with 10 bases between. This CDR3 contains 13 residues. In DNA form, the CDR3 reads TGTGCCAGCTTCCGGGCCTCGAACACTGAAGCTTTCTTT. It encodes CASFRASNTEAFF.

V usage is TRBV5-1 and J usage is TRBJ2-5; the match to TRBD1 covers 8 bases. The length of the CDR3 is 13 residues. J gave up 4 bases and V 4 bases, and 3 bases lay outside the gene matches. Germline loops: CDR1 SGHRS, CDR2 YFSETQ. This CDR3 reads CASSVDRAETQYF. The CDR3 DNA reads TGCGCCAGCAGCGTGGACAGGGCAGAGACCCAGTACTTC. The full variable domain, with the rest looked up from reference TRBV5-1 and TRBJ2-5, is KAGVTQTPRYLIKTRGQQVTLSCSPISGHRSVSWYQQTPGQGLQFLFEYFSETQRNKGNFPGRFSGRQFSNSRSEMNVSTLELGDSALYLCASSVDRAETQYFGPGTRLLVL.

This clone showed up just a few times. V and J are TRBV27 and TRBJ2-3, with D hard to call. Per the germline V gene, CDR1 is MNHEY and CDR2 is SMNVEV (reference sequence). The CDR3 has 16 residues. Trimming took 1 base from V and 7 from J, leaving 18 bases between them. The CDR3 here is CASSLFGRSGAHTQYF. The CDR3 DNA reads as TGTGCCAGCAGTTTATTCGGTCGGTCTGGAGCCCATACGCAGTATTTT.

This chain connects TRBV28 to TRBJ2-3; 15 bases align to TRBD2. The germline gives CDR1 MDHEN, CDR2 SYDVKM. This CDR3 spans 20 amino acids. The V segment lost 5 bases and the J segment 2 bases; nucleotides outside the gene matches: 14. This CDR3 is CASSPSGLAGGGGLTDTQYF. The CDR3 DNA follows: TGTGCCAGCAGTCCGTCGGGACTAGCGGGAGGTGGGGGGCTCACAGATACGCAGTATTTT.

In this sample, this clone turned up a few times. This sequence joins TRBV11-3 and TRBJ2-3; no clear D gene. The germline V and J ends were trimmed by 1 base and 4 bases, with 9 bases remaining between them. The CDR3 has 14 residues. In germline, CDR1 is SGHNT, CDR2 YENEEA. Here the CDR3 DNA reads TGTGCCAGCAGCTTAGCTCCTATTGCAGATACGCAGTATTTT. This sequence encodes CASSLAPIADTQYF.

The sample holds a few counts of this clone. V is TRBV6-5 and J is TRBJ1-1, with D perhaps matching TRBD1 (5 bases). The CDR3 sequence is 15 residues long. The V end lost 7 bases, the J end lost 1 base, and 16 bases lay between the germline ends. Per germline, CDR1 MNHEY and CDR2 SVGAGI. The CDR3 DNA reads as TGTGCCAGCACCTTGGAGGGACGGGGGAACACTGAAGCTTTCTTT. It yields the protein CASTLEGRGNTEAFF.

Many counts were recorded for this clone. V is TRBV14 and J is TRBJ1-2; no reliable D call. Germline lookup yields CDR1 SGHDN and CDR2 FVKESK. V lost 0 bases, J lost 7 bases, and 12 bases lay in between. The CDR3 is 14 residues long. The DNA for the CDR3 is TGTGCCAGCAGCCAAGATAGTAGTGAGCGTGGCTACACCTTC. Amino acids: CASSQDSSERGYTF.

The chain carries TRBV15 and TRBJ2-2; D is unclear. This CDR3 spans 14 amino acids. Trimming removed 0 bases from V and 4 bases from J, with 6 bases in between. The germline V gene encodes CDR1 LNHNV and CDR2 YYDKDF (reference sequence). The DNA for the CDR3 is TGTGCCACCAGCAGAGATTCGGCCACCGGGGAGCTGTTTTTT. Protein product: CATSRDSATGELFF.